This passage covers 17 T cell receptor beta chains from one sample sequenced in a study of OX40 agonist ivuxolimab in advanced cancers. Produced via immunoSEQ multiplex PCR; TCRdb's table is partial and in-frame only. The profile shows 65,000 to 95,000 clones, around four fifths of them singletons. Sequences were derived from CD4+ or CD8+ T cells sorted from blood, sampled in a trial of the OX40 agonist ivuxolimab. The receptors derive from an adult with an advanced solid tumor such as melanoma, head and neck, liver or kidney cancer.

This rearrangement joins TRBV6-4 to TRBJ2-1; the match to TRBD1 covers 10 bases. The CDR3 has 15 amino acids. Unmatched junction bases numbered 6, after V lost 6 bases and J lost 4 bases. The germline V gene has CDR1 MRHNA and CDR2 SNTAGT. The DNA of the CDR3 is TGTGCCAGCAGCCCCGACAGGGGGCCGTACAATGAGCAGTTCTTC. Amino acid sequence: CASSPDRGPYNEQFF.

The chain uses TRBV6-5 and TRBJ2-3; 7 positions match TRBD2. Germline CDR1 MNHEY, CDR2 SVGAGI. Trimming cost V 2 bases and J 8 bases; bases outside gene matches: 13. This CDR3 has 16 amino acids. CDR3 loop: CASSYSREASSGTQYF. The CDR3 DNA is TGTGCCAGCAGTTACAGCAGGGAAGCCTCTAGCGGTACGCAGTATTTT.

The V gene is TRBV11-2, the J gene TRBJ2-3; no reliable D call. V was pared by 1 base and J by 2 bases, with 10 bases between. This CDR3 has 15 residues. Germline lookup yields CDR1 SGHAT and CDR2 FQNNGV. Written as DNA, the CDR3 is TGTGCCAGCAGCTTAGGCCCGCATTTCACAGATACGCAGTATTTT. The encoded protein is CASSLGPHFTDTQYF.

This clone was counted a single time. This chain joins TRBV2 and TRBJ2-3; TRBD2 matches at 9 bases. The V gene end was trimmed by 6 bases and the J gene end by 2 bases; junction bases not matched to a gene: 12. Germline CDR1 is SNHLY and CDR2 is FYNNEI. The CDR3 contains 17 residues. The CDR3 DNA sequence: TGTGCCAGCAGCGGCCAGACTAGCGGAAGGTCCACAGATACGCAGTATTTT. Encoded protein: CASSGQTSGRSTDTQYF.

The V gene is TRBV30, the J gene TRBJ2-7, with D maybe TRBD1 (6 bases). Germline lookup yields CDR1 GTSNPN and CDR2 SVGIG (reference sequence). The CDR3 is made up of 14 amino acids. Trimming took off 0 bases at V and 2 bases at J, with 11 bases between the two ends. The CDR3 reads CAWSVQNRAYEQYF. Written as DNA, the CDR3 is TGTGCCTGGAGTGTACAAAACAGGGCCTACGAGCAGTACTTC.

The chain recombines TRBV5-4 with TRBJ2-7; D is possibly TRBD2 (5 bases). The germline V and J ends were trimmed by 3 bases and 6 bases, with 16 bases remaining between them. CDR1 is SGHNT, CDR2 YYREEE, per germline (reference sequence). The CDR3 is made up of 14 amino acids. The CDR3 sequence is CASSSPAPGSEQYF. The CDR3 bases are TGTGCCAGCAGCTCCCCCGCCCCGGGGTCCGAGCAGTACTTC.

J is TRBJ2-7 and V is TRBV2; 8 bases align to TRBD1. There are 15 residues in the CDR3. Germline V lookup: CDR1 SNHLY, CDR2 FYNNEI. The junction had 7 bases not matched to a gene; V was cut back by 4 bases and J by 2 bases. In DNA form, the CDR3 reads TGTGCCAGCAGTGGCACAGGGGGTCCCCCCTACGAGCAGTACTTC. It is translated as CASSGTGGPPYEQYF.

The chain recombines TRBV25-1 with TRBJ2-5; tentative D call: TRBD2 (6 bases). Trimming cost V 8 bases and J 4 bases, with 20 bases left between them. Per germline, CDR1 MGHDK and CDR2 SYGVNS. This CDR3 contains 15 residues. The CDR3 coding sequence is TGTGCCAGCGCCCCTTTCGGGACTCCGGGAGAGACCCAGTACTTC. Amino acids: CASAPFGTPGETQYF.

The V and J genes are TRBV4-1 and TRBJ2-2; TRBD1 agrees at 9 bases. The germline V gene has CDR1 MGHRA and CDR2 YSYEKL. The CDR3 runs 15 residues. Trimming removed 4 bases from V and 6 bases from J; junction bases left unmatched: 6. Written as DNA, the CDR3 is TGCGCCAGCAGCCGCCAACAGGGGGCTTCCGGGGAGCTGTTTTTT. It translates to CASSRQQGASGELFF.

V is TRBV5-5 and J is TRBJ2-1; 11 bases match TRBD2. Germline V gives CDR1 SGHKS, CDR2 YYEKEE (reference sequence). The CDR3 sequence is 15 residues long. The junction had 3 bases not matched to a gene; V was cut back by 0 bases and J by 7 bases. The CDR3 sequence: CASSLGLAGINEQFF. CDR3 bases: TGTGCCAGCAGCTTGGGACTAGCGGGAATAAATGAGCAGTTCTTC.

This clone was seen a single time. The rearrangement uses TRBV18 and TRBJ2-5, with a tentative D call TRBD2 (7 bases). Trimming took off 0 bases at V and 5 bases at J, with 10 bases between the two ends. Germline-derived CDR1 and CDR2 are KGHSH and LQKENI. The CDR3 spans 14 residues. The CDR3 region has the DNA TGTGCCAGCTCACCACCGGAGGGGGGGGAGACCCAGTACTTC. It yields the protein CASSPPEGGETQYF.

The chain has TRBV19 and TRBJ1-4; D might be TRBD1 (5 bases). V lost 5 bases and J lost 3, with 10 bases in between. The CDR3 has 14 amino acids. The V gene's germline CDR1 is LNHDA and CDR2 SQIVND (reference sequence). CDR3: CASSWGSANEKLFF. CDR3 bases: TGTGCCAGTAGTTGGGGGTCGGCTAATGAAAAACTGTTTTTT.

The chain combines TRBV5-1 with TRBJ2-3; 9 nucleotides align to TRBD2. Germline V gene sequence: CDR1 SGHRS, CDR2 YFSETQ. The CDR3 length is 16 residues. J was trimmed by 4 bases and V by 3 bases; bases with no gene match: 9. In DNA form, the CDR3 reads TGCGCCAGCAGCTCTTTGACTAGCGGAAGCGCAGATACGCAGTATTTT. As protein: CASSSLTSGSADTQYF.

This clone came up a few times. The chain has TRBV27 and TRBJ1-2; 10 bases align to TRBD1. V dropped 4 bases and J dropped 3; count of bases not matched to a gene: 2. Germline V gene data show CDR1 as MNHEY and CDR2 as SMNVEV (reference sequence). This CDR3 spans 14 amino acids. The CDR3 here is CASSWDRGDYGYTF. CDR3 nucleotide sequence: TGTGCCAGCAGTTGGGACAGGGGAGACTATGGCTACACCTTC.

The genes are TRBV10-3 and TRBJ2-1; D gene uncertain. Trimming took 1 base from V and 5 from J, leaving 9 bases between them. Germline CDR1 is ENHRY and CDR2 is SYGVKD. The CDR3 has 14 amino acids. This chain's CDR3 is CAISEFNGNNEQFF. The CDR3 DNA is TGTGCCATCAGTGAGTTTAACGGAAACAATGAGCAGTTCTTC.

The chain uses TRBV29-1 and TRBJ2-7; TRBD1 is a possible D gene (6 bases). This CDR3 is built from 13 residues. CDR1 and CDR2 (germline): SQVTM, ANQGSEA. Deletions cut 4 bases from V and 6 bases from J, with 16 bases between. In DNA form, the CDR3 reads TGCAGCGTTGTCTGGCTACAGGGTTTCGAGCAGTACTTC. Residues: CSVVWLQGFEQYF.

V usage is TRBV28 and J usage is TRBJ2-7, with D possibly being TRBD1 (5 bases). Germline values: CDR1 MDHEN, CDR2 SYDVKM. The CDR3 length is 13 residues. V was clipped by 5 bases and J by 5 bases, with 13 bases between them. CDR3 DNA: TGTGCCAGCAGTCTCAGGCAGGGCAACGAGCAGTACTTC. This sequence encodes CASSLRQGNEQYF. The full variable domain, its missing parts supplied by reference TRBV28 and TRBJ2-7, is DVKVTQSSRYLVKRTGEKVFLECVQDMDHENMFWYRQDPGLGLRLIYFSYDVKMKEKGDIPEGYSVSREKKERFSLILESASTNQTSMYLCASSLRQGNEQYFGPGTRLTVT.